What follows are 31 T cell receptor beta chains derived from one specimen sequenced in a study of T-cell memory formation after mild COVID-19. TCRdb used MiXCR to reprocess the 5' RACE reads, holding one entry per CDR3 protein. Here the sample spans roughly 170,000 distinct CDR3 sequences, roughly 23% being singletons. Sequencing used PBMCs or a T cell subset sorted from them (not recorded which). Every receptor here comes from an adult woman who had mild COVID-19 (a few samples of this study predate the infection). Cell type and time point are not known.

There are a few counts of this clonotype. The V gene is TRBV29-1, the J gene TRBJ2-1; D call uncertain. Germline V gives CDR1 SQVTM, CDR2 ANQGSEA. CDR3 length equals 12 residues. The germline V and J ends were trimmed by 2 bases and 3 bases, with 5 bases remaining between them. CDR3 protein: CSVERIYNEQFF. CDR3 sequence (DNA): TGCAGCGTTGAAAGAATCTACAATGAGCAGTTCTTC.

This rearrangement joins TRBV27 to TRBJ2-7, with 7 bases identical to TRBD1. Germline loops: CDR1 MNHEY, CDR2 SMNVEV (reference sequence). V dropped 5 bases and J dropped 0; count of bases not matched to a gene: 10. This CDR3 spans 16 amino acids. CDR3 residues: CASSPGGRDSSYEQYF. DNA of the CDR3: TGTGCCAGCAGTCCAGGAGGCAGGGACAGCTCCTACGAGCAGTACTTC.

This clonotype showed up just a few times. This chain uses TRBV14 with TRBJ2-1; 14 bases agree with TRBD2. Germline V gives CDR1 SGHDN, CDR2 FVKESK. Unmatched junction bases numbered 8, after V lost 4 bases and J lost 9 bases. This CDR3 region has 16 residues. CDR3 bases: TGTGCCAGCAGCCCCCGGACTAGCGGGAGGTTTATTGAGCAGTTCTTC. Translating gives CASSPRTSGRFIEQFF.

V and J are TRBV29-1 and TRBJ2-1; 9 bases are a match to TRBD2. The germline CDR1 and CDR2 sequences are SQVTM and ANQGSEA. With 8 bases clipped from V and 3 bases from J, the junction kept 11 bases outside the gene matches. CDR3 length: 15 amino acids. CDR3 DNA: TGCAGCCTGACTTTTCTAGCGGGGTACTACAATGAGCAGTTCTTC. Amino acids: CSLTFLAGYYNEQFF.

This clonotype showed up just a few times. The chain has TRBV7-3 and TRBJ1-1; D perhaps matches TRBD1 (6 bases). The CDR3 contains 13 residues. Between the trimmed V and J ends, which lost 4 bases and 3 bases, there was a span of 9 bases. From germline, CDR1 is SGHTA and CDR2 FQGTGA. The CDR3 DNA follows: TGTGCCAGCAGCTCGGACAGTTACACTGAAGCTTTCTTT. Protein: CASSSDSYTEAFF.

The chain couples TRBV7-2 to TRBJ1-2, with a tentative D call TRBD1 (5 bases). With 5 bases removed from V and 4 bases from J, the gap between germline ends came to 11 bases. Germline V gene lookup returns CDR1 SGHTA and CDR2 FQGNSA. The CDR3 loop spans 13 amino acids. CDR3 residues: CASSPQEVYGYTF. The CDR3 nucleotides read TGTGCCAGCAGCCCACAGGAGGTCTATGGCTACACCTTC.

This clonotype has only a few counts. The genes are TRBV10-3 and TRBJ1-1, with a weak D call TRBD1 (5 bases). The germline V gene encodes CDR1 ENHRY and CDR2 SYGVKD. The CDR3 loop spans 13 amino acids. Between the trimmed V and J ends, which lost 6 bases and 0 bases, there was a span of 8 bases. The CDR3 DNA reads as TGTGCCATCAGAGCAGGGATGAACACTGAAGCTTTCTTT. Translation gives CAIRAGMNTEAFF.

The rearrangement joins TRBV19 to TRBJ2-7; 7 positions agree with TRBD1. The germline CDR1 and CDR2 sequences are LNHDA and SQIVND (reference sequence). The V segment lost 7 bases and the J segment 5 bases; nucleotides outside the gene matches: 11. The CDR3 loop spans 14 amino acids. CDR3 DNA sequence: TGTGCCAGTACCGGTAGGGGACAGAGGGACGAGCAGTACTTC. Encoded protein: CASTGRGQRDEQYF.

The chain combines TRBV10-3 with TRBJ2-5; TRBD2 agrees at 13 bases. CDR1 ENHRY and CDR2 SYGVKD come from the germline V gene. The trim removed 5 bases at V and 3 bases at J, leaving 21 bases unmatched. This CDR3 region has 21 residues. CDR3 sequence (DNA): TGTGCCATCAGTAATCCCGCCCTTATGACTAGCGGGGGGATCGGAGAAGAGACCCAGTACTTC. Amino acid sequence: CAISNPALMTSGGIGEETQYF.

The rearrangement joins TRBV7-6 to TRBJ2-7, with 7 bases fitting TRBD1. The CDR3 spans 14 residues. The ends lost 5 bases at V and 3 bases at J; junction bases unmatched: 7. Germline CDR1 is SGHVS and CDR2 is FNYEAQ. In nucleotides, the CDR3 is TGTGCCAGCAGCGAACCGGGACAGCTCTACGAGCAGTACTTC. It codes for CASSEPGQLYEQYF.

The CDR3 spells CASSSTERQETQYF. The CDR3 nucleotides are TGTGCCTCTTCGTCAACGGAAAGACAAGAGACCCAGTACTTC. This sequence joins TRBV12-3 or TRBV12-4 and TRBJ2-5; no clear D. Trimming shortened V by 11 bases and J by 2 bases, and 18 bases separated the two germline ends. The CDR3 contains 14 residues.

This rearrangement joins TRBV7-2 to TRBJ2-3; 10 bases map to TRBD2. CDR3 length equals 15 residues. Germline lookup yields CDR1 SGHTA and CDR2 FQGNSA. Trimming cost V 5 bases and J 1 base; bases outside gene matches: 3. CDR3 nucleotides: TGTGCCAGCAGCACTACTAGCGGGGGCACAGATACGCAGTATTTT. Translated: CASSTTSGGTDTQYF.

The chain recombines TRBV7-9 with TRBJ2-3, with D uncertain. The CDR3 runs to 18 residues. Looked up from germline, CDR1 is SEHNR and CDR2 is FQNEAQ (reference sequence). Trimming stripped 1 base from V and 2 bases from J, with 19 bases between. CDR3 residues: CASSLEVRIITFTDTQYF. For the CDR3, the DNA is TGTGCCAGCAGCTTAGAGGTTCGAATTATCACCTTCACAGATACGCAGTATTTT.

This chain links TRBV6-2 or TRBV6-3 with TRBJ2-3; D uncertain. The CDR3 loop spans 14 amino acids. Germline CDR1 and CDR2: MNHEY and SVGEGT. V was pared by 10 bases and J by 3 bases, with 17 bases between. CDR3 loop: CATKRASRTDTQYF. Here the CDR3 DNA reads TGTGCCACCAAACGGGCCAGTCGGACAGATACGCAGTATTTT.

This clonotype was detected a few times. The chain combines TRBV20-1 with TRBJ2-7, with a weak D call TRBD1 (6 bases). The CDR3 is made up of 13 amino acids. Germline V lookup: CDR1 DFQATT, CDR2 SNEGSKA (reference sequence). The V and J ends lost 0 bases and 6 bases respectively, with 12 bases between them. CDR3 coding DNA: TGCAGTGCTAGAGATACGACAGGTCCCGAGCAGTACTTC. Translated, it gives CSARDTTGPEQYF.

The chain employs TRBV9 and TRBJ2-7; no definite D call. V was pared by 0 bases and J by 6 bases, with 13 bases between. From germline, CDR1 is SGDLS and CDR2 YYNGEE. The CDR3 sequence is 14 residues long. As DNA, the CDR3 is TGTGCCAGCAGCGTAGAGTCGGAGAGATCCGAGCAGTACTTC. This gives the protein CASSVESERSEQYF.

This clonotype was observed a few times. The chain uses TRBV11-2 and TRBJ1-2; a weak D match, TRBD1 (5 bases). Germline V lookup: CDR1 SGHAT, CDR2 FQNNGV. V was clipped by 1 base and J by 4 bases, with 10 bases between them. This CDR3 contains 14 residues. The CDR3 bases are TGTGCCAGCAGCTTAGTCGGTCAGGGCTATGGCTACACCTTC. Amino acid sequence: CASSLVGQGYGYTF.

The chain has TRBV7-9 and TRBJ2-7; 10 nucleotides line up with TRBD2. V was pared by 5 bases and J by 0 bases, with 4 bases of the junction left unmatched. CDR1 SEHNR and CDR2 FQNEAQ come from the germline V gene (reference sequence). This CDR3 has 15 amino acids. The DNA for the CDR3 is TGTGCCAGCAGCCCAACTAGCGGGGTCTCCTACGAGCAGTACTTC. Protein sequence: CASSPTSGVSYEQYF.

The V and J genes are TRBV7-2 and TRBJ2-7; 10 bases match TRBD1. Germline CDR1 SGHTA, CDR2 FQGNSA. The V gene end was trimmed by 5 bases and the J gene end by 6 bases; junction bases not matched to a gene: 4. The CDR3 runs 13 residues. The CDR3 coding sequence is TGTGCCAGCAGCGTGGGACAGGGGAGCGAGCAGTACTTC. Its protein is CASSVGQGSEQYF.

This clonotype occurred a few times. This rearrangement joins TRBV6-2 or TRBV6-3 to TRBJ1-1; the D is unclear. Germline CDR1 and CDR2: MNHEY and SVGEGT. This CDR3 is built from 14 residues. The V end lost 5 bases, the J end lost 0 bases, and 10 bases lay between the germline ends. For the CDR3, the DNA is TGTGCCAGCAGTGAAGACATGGTGAACACTGAAGCTTTCTTT. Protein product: CASSEDMVNTEAFF.

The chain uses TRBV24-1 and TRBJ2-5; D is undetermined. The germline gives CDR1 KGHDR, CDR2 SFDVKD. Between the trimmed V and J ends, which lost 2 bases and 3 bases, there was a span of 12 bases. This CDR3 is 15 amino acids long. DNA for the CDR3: TGTGCCACCAGTGATTCCGAACGGGTGGAAGAGACCCAGTACTTC. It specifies CATSDSERVEETQYF.

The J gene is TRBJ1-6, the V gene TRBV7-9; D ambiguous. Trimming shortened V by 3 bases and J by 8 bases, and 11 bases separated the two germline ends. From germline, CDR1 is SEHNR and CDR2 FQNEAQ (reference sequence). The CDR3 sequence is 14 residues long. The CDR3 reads CASSFGLLDSPLHF. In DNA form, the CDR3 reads TGTGCCAGCAGCTTCGGGTTGTTGGATTCACCCCTCCACTTT.

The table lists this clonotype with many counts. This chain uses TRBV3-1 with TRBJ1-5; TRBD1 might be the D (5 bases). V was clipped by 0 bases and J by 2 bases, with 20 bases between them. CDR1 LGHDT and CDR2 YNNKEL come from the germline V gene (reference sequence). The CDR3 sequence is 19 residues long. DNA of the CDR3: TGTGCCAGCAGCCAAGATCGCCCGGGGCGAATTGGGCGCAATCAGCCCCAGCATTTT. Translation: CASSQDRPGRIGRNQPQHF.

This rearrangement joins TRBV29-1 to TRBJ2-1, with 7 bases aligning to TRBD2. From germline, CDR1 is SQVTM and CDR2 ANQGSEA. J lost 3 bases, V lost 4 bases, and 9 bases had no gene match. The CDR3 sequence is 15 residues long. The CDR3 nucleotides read TGCAGCGTTGTAGGGACTACCAGAATCTACAATGAGCAGTTCTTC. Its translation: CSVVGTTRIYNEQFF.

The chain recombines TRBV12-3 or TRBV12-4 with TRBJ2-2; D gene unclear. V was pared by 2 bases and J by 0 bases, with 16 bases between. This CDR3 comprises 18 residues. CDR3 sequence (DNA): TGTGCCAGCAGTTTATATGAGCAGGTTTTTTCGAACACCGGGGAGCTGTTTTTT. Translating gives CASSLYEQVFSNTGELFF.

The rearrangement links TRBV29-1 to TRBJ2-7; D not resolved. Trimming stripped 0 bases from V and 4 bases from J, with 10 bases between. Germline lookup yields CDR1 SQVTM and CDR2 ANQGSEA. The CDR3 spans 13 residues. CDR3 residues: CSVEDEVGYEQYF. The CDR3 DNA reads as TGCAGCGTTGAAGATGAGGTAGGATACGAGCAGTACTTC.

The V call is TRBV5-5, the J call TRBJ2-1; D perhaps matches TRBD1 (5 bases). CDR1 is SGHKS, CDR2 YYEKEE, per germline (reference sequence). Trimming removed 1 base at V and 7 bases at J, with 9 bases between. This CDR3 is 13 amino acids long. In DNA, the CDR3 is TGTGCCAGCAGCTTGCCGCAGGGTAATGAGCAGTTCTTC. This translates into CASSLPQGNEQFF.

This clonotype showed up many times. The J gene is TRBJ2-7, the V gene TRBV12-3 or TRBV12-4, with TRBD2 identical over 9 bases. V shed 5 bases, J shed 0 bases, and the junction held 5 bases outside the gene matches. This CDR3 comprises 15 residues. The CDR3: CASSPIAGDSYEQYF. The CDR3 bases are TGTGCCAGCAGTCCAATAGCGGGGGACTCCTACGAGCAGTACTTC.

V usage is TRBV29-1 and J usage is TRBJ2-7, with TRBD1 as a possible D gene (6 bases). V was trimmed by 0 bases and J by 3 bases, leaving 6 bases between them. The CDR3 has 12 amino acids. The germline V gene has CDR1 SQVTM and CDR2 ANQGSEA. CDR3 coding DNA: TGCAGCGTTGAAGAACAGGGCTACGAGCAGTACTTC. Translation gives CSVEEQGYEQYF.

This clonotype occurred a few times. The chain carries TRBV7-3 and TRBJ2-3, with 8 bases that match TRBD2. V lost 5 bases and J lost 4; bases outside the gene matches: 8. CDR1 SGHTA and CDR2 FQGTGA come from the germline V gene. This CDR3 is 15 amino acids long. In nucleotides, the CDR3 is TGTGCCAGCAGCCAGGGTCGGGGGGGCGCAGATACGCAGTATTTT. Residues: CASSQGRGGADTQYF.

The CDR3 spells CAIRGNYGYTF. CDR3 nucleotides: TGTGCCATCCGCGGGAACTATGGCTACACCTTC. This chain links TRBV10-3 with TRBJ1-2; D gene unclear. Germline values: CDR1 ENHRY, CDR2 SYGVKD. V was clipped by 8 bases and J by 2 bases, with 6 bases between them. This CDR3 is built from 11 residues.